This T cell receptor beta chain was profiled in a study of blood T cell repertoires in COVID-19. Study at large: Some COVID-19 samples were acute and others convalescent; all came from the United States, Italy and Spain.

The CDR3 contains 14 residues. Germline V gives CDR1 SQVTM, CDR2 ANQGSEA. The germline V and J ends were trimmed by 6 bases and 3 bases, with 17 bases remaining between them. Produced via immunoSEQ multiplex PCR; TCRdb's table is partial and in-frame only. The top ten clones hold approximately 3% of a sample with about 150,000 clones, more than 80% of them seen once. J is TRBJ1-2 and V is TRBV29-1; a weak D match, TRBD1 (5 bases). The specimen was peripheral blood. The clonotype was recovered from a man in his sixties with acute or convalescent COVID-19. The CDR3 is CSVERDSPHYGYTF. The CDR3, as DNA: TGCAGCGTGGAACGGGACTCCCCCCACTATGGCTACACCTTC.